Listed here are 27 T cell receptor beta chains from one sample, sequenced in a study of blood T cell repertoires in COVID-19 (dated by TCRdb to the early 2020s). The library was generated by the immunoSEQ multiplex PCR assay. TCRdb limited this immuneACCESS table to in-frame rearrangements with V and J called. A share of clones is missing; checked studies link under half to unresolved V genes, and the rest is unexplained. This sample lists 150,000 to 200,000 clones; roughly four fifths were detected once. Together, the top ten hold approximately 2.6% of the sample. The sequencing input was peripheral blood. The origin of the receptors is a human donor with acute or convalescent COVID-19. The donor label of this sample is uncertain.

This rearrangement joins TRBV28 to TRBJ2-2; 8 nucleotides align to TRBD2. Trimming at V came to 2 bases and at J to 5 bases, leaving 1 base not matched to a gene. The germline gives CDR1 MDHEN, CDR2 SYDVKM. There are 14 residues in the CDR3. In DNA, the CDR3 is TGTGCCAGCAGTTTACCTAGCGGGACCGGGGAGCTGTTTTTT. This translates into CASSLPSGTGELFF.

This clone was found a few times. Other nucleotide sequences from this sample produce the same CDR3. The rearrangement links TRBV3-1 (or the pseudogene TRBV3-2) to TRBJ2-2; 7 nucleotides align to TRBD1. The CDR3 totals 15 residues. V was pared by 4 bases and J by 1 base, with 3 bases of the junction left unmatched. CDR1 LGHDT and CDR2 YNNKEL come from the germline V gene (reference sequence). The CDR3 protein is CASSPRQGNTGELFF. As DNA, the CDR3 is TGTGCCAGCAGCCCACGACAGGGGAACACCGGGGAGCTGTTTTTT.

In DNA, the CDR3 is TGCGCCAGCAGCCAAATCCCGGGACTCCAGCCCCATCCTAGCACAGATACGCAGTATTTT. This gives the protein CASSQIPGLQPHPSTDTQYF. The J gene is TRBJ2-3, the V gene TRBV4-1; maybe TRBD2 (6 bases). V was clipped by 2 bases and J by 0 bases, with 24 bases between them. CDR1 and CDR2 (germline): MGHRA, YSYEKL. CDR3 length: 20 amino acids.

This clone was recorded only once. This sample also contains other DNA sequences that code for the same CDR3. The chain employs TRBV5-1 and TRBJ1-5; TRBD1 matches 11 bases. J was trimmed by 7 bases and V by 4 bases; bases with no gene match: 4. CDR1 and CDR2 from the germline V gene are SGHRS and YFSETQ. The CDR3 totals 14 residues. CDR3 bases: TGCGCCAGCAGCGCGGGACAGGGGGAACAGCCCCAGCATTTT. Protein product: CASSAGQGEQPQHF.

The CDR3: CASRPSGSNLYEQYF. The CDR3 nucleotides read TGTGCCAGCAGACCCAGCGGGAGTAACCTCTACGAGCAGTACTTC. This chain links TRBV28 with TRBJ2-7; 8 nucleotides align to TRBD2. The CDR3 runs to 15 residues. Germline lookup yields CDR1 MDHEN and CDR2 SYDVKM. V shed 6 bases and J 3 bases; nucleotides not matched to a gene: 10. Combining the CDR3 with reference TRBV28 and TRBJ2-7 gives the whole variable domain DVKVTQSSRYLVKRTGEKVFLECVQDMDHENMFWYRQDPGLGLRLIYFSYDVKMKEKGDIPEGYSVSREKKERFSLILESASTNQTSMYLCASRPSGSNLYEQYFGPGTRLTVT.

The chain carries TRBV9 and TRBJ1-4; D may be TRBD1 (6 bases). This CDR3 region has 14 residues. The ends were cut back, 4 bases at V and 6 bases at J, with 13 bases in the middle. Germline loops: CDR1 SGDLS, CDR2 YYNGEE. CDR3 amino acids: CASSREGGHEKLFF. The CDR3 DNA follows: TGTGCCAGCAGCAGGGAGGGGGGGCATGAAAAACTGTTTTTT.

This chain connects TRBV27 to TRBJ2-3; D might be TRBD2 (6 bases). The CDR3 contains 14 residues. V lost 5 bases, J lost 4 bases, and 13 bases lay in between. The V gene's germline CDR1 is MNHEY and CDR2 SMNVEV (reference sequence). The CDR3 DNA is TGTGCCAGCAGTGGAAGACTAGAAGCAGATACGCAGTATTTT. Its protein product is CASSGRLEADTQYF.

The chain combines TRBV5-1 with TRBJ2-1; D is perhaps TRBD2 (7 bases). Trimming shortened V by 2 bases and J by 0 bases, and 15 bases separated the two germline ends. The CDR3 is 17 amino acids. Germline lookup yields CDR1 SGHRS and CDR2 YFSETQ. The CDR3 nucleotides read TGCGCCAGCAGCTTCGGGTTTGCGGGGGCCTCCTACAATGAGCAGTTCTTC. Translation: CASSFGFAGASYNEQFF.

The chain employs TRBV19 and TRBJ1-6; weak D call: TRBD1 (5 bases). The CDR3 is 17 amino acids. V lost 6 bases and J 5 bases, leaving 20 bases between the germline ends. Germline assignment: CDR1 LNHDA and CDR2 SQIVND (reference sequence). CDR3 protein: CASSRAREDSDNSPLHF. CDR3 nucleotides: TGTGCCAGTAGCAGGGCCAGGGAAGACTCTGATAATTCACCCCTCCACTTT.

The chain combines TRBV14 with TRBJ2-1, with 8 positions matching TRBD2. Trimming cost V 4 bases and J 4 bases; bases outside gene matches: 6. CDR1 SGHDN and CDR2 FVKESK come from the germline V gene. The CDR3 spans 15 residues. This chain's CDR3 is CASSPAGARYNEQFF. The CDR3 nucleotides read TGTGCCAGCAGCCCAGCGGGGGCCCGTTACAATGAGCAGTTCTTC.

To note about this clone: Additional DNA sequences in this sample encode the identical CDR3. The V gene is TRBV9, the J gene TRBJ1-3, with D possibly being TRBD1 (5 bases). CDR3 size: 14 residues. Germline V CDR1 and CDR2: SGDLS, YYNGEE. Trimming removed 2 bases at V and 4 bases at J, with 10 bases between. The CDR3 DNA follows: TGTGCCAGCAGCGTTCAGGGCGCGGGAAACACCATATATTTT. It specifies CASSVQGAGNTIYF.

This chain joins TRBV2 and TRBJ1-4, with 10 bases lining up with TRBD1. Germline lookup yields CDR1 SNHLY and CDR2 FYNNEI. Trimming took 5 bases from V and 8 from J; bases not matched to a gene: 11. CDR3 length: 16 amino acids. CDR3: CASSKDSWDRGEKLFF. Written as DNA, the CDR3 is TGTGCCAGCAGTAAGGACTCCTGGGACAGGGGCGAAAAACTGTTTTTT. Looking up the rest from reference TRBV2 and TRBJ1-4 gives the full variable domain: EPEVTQTPSHQVTQMGQEVILRCVPISNHLYFYWYRQILGQKVEFLVSFYNNEISEKSEIFDDQFSVERPDGSNFTLKIRSTKLEDSAMYFCASSKDSWDRGEKLFFGSGTQLSVL.

The CDR3 loop reads CASSVTGGRETQYF. The CDR3 DNA is TGCGCCAGCAGCGTGACAGGGGGAAGGGAGACCCAGTACTTC. V usage is TRBV5-1 and J usage is TRBJ2-5; TRBD1 aligns across 9 bases. The J segment lost 5 bases and the V segment lost 4 bases, leaving 6 bases of the junction unmatched. CDR1 SGHRS and CDR2 YFSETQ come from the germline V gene. The CDR3 is made up of 14 amino acids.

The V and J genes are TRBV18 and TRBJ1-2, with a weak D call TRBD1 (5 bases). This CDR3 is 14 amino acids long. V was pared by 3 bases and J by 1 base, with 9 bases between. Germline CDR1 reads KGHSH; CDR2 reads LQKENI. The CDR3 here is CASSPYDSNYGYTF. In nucleotides, the CDR3 is TGTGCCAGCTCACCTTACGACAGTAACTATGGCTACACCTTC.

The J gene is TRBJ2-1, the V gene TRBV5-1; 15 bases match TRBD2. Germline CDR1 SGHRS, CDR2 YFSETQ. This CDR3 has 16 amino acids. The V gene end was trimmed by 3 bases and the J gene end by 5 bases; junction bases not matched to a gene: 3. Here the CDR3 DNA reads TGCGCCAGCAGCTGGACTAGCGGGGGGGCCCACAATGAGCAGTTCTTC. Translating it yields CASSWTSGGAHNEQFF.

The gene calls are TRBV2 and TRBJ1-1; TRBD1 agrees at 10 bases. J lost 4 bases, V lost 7 bases, and 3 bases had no gene match. The CDR3 consists of 13 residues. Germline V CDR1 and CDR2: SNHLY, FYNNEI. The CDR3 reads CASIWTGGTEAFF. The CDR3 coding sequence is TGTGCCAGCATTTGGACAGGGGGCACTGAAGCTTTCTTT.

This clone appeared a single time. This chain links TRBV6-6 with TRBJ1-1; 7 nucleotides agree with TRBD1. Germline CDR1 MNHNY, CDR2 SVGAGI (reference sequence). Unmatched junction bases numbered 8, after V lost 0 bases and J lost 7 bases. The CDR3 sequence is 15 residues long. The CDR3 spells CASSYSTGPGGEAFF. The DNA for the CDR3 is TGTGCCAGCAGTTACTCGACAGGGCCCGGAGGTGAAGCTTTCTTT.

This rearrangement joins TRBV7-2 to TRBJ1-2; D uncertain. Germline V lookup: CDR1 SGHTA, CDR2 FQGNSA. This CDR3 is built from 16 residues. Trimming stripped 0 bases from V and 0 bases from J, with 11 bases between. This chain's CDR3 is CASSLAGGGTNYGYTF. The CDR3 DNA is TGTGCCAGCAGCTTAGCGGGAGGTGGGACTAACTATGGCTACACCTTC.

This clone has only a few counts. The chain is built from TRBV2 and TRBJ2-7, with 7 bases aligning to TRBD2. The CDR3 extends over 13 amino acids. The J segment lost 4 bases and the V segment lost 6 bases, leaving 6 bases of the junction unmatched. The germline CDR1 and CDR2 sequences are SNHLY and FYNNEI. Here the CDR3 reads CASSAGLQYEQYF. CDR3 bases: TGTGCCAGCAGCGCGGGACTACAGTACGAGCAGTACTTC.

This chain links TRBV5-4 with TRBJ2-2; TRBD2 agrees at 15 bases. The CDR3 length is 16 residues. The V and J ends lost 4 bases and 4 bases, in that order; junction bases with no gene match: 2. Germline values: CDR1 SGHNT, CDR2 YYREEE (reference sequence). The CDR3 here is CASSGGLAGGTGELFF. The CDR3 coding sequence is TGTGCCAGCAGCGGGGGACTAGCGGGGGGCACCGGGGAGCTGTTTTTT.

This clone has ten or more counts. In nucleotides, the CDR3 is TGTGCCAGCAGTGAAGCGAGCTGGAGGTTGTATTCACCCCTCCACTTT. It encodes CASSEASWRLYSPLHF. The rearrangement links TRBV6-1 to TRBJ1-6; D is undetermined. Deletions cut 0 bases from V and 8 bases from J, with 14 bases between. CDR1 and CDR2 from the germline V gene are MNHNS and SASEGT. The CDR3 sequence is 16 residues long.

The chain is built from TRBV5-1 and TRBJ2-1, with TRBD2 matching over 7 bases. Germline CDR1 is SGHRS and CDR2 is YFSETQ. V shed 4 bases and J 9 bases; nucleotides not matched to a gene: 10. The CDR3 extends over 14 amino acids. CDR3 in amino acids: CASSTGTWEGEQFF. For the CDR3, the DNA is TGCGCCAGCAGCACCGGGACTTGGGAGGGTGAGCAGTTCTTC.

The chain links TRBV2 to TRBJ1-4; D gene unclear. CDR3 size: 15 residues. The ends were cut back, 5 bases at V and 8 bases at J, with 18 bases in the middle. CDR1 and CDR2 from the germline V gene are SNHLY and FYNNEI. The CDR3 reads CASSNGILLGEKLFF. The CDR3 coding sequence is TGTGCCAGCAGTAACGGGATCCTGTTAGGGGAAAAACTGTTTTTT.

The chain has TRBV30 and TRBJ1-2; perhaps TRBD1 as D (6 bases). Germline V CDR1 and CDR2: GTSNPN, SVGIG (reference sequence). The V end lost 0 bases, the J end lost 6 bases, and 11 bases lay between the germline ends. CDR3 length: 13 amino acids. The CDR3 DNA follows: TGTGCCTGGAGTGTAGGGGGAAGCGATGGCTACACCTTC. It translates to CAWSVGGSDGYTF.

This clone has just one count. The V call is TRBV11-3, the J call TRBJ1-1; D is unclear. V lost 0 bases and J 2 bases, leaving 10 bases between the germline ends. The CDR3 totals 15 residues. The germline V gene encodes CDR1 SGHNT and CDR2 YENEEA. Written as DNA, the CDR3 is TGTGCCAGCAGCTTAGACCCCGGGAGCAACACTGAAGCTTTCTTT. Amino acid sequence: CASSLDPGSNTEAFF.

CDR3 bases: TGCAGTGCTAGTGGGGTCTCATTGGGAGTCGAGCAGTACTTC. Its protein is CSASGVSLGVEQYF. The chain joins TRBV20-1 to TRBJ2-7; D possibly corresponds to TRBD2 (5 bases). Germline values: CDR1 DFQATT, CDR2 SNEGSKA (reference sequence). The CDR3 covers 14 residues. Trimming pared 3 bases from V and 6 bases from J, leaving 18 bases between.

CDR3 in amino acids: CASSDRAGELFF. CDR3 bases: TGTGCCAGCAGCGACAGGGCCGGGGAGCTGTTTTTT. The rearrangement links TRBV6-5 to TRBJ2-2, with TRBD1 matching 7 bases. Germline lookup yields CDR1 MNHEY and CDR2 SVGAGI. The CDR3 is made up of 12 amino acids. V trimming: 6 bases; J trimming: 6 bases; junction bases outside the gene matches: 1.